The 32 T cell receptor beta chains presented below share a single source sample, sequenced in a study of blood T cell repertoires in COVID-19. This table comes from immunoSEQ multiplex PCR, and its TCRdb copy is limited to in-frame clones, with some not included. The data show about 240,000 clones, more than 85% seen once. Sequencing was performed on peripheral blood. The origin of the receptors is a woman between 65 and 79 years old with active or convalescent COVID-19.

The V and J genes are TRBV7-9 and TRBJ2-5, with a tentative D call TRBD2 (7 bases). V lost 6 bases and J lost 2, with 16 bases in between. Per the germline V gene, CDR1 is SEHNR and CDR2 is FQNEAQ (reference sequence). The CDR3 spans 15 residues. CDR3 protein: CASRGGGPAQETQYF. CDR3 coding DNA: TGTGCCAGCAGAGGGGGAGGGCCAGCTCAAGAGACCCAGTACTTC.

The chain couples TRBV6-4 to TRBJ1-1; D not certain. CDR1 is MRHNA and CDR2 is SNTAGT in the germline V gene. The CDR3 sequence is 15 residues long. Deletions cut 3 bases from V and 1 base from J, with 12 bases between. As DNA, the CDR3 is TGTGCCAGCAGTGAGTCGTCAACCAGGAACACTGAAGCTTTCTTT. As protein: CASSESSTRNTEAFF.

CDR3 nucleotide sequence: TGTGCCAGCAGTTACACCCCCTCCGACAGGTTAGGCTACACCTTC. It specifies CASSYTPSDRLGYTF. The chain joins TRBV6-5 to TRBJ1-2; maybe TRBD1 (6 bases). Germline assignment: CDR1 MNHEY and CDR2 SVGAGI. V was cut by 2 bases and J by 8 bases, with 18 bases left in between. The CDR3 contains 15 residues.

The chain is built from TRBV7-8 and TRBJ1-2; D may be TRBD1 (6 bases). Deletions cut 5 bases from V and 3 bases from J, with 16 bases between. Germline CDR1 reads SGHVS; CDR2 reads FQNEAQ. The CDR3 is 15 residues long. CDR3 sequence (DNA): TGTGCCAGCAGCCAAAGCCGACAGGTCCACTATGGCTACACCTTC. Translating gives CASSQSRQVHYGYTF.

The rearrangement joins TRBV5-4 to TRBJ1-1, with D perhaps TRBD1 (6 bases). V was trimmed by 4 bases and J by 1 base, leaving 14 bases between them. The CDR3 has 15 amino acids. Germline CDR1 reads SGHNT; CDR2 reads YYREEE (reference sequence). The CDR3 DNA follows: TGTGCCAGCAGCCCACCGGGACAAAGGAACACTGAAGCTTTCTTT. It is translated as CASSPPGQRNTEAFF.

The rearrangement joins TRBV7-2 to TRBJ1-5; TRBD1 matches 9 bases. With V trimmed by 5 bases and J by 4 bases, 9 bases remained unmatched. Germline V CDR1 and CDR2: SGHTA, FQGNSA. The CDR3 consists of 16 residues. The CDR3 sequence: CASSPRGTGKNQPQHF. Here the CDR3 DNA reads TGTGCCAGCAGCCCTAGGGGGACAGGGAAAAATCAGCCCCAGCATTTT. Drawing the rest from reference TRBV7-2 and TRBJ1-5, the complete variable domain is GAGVSQSPSNKVTEKGKDVELRCDPISGHTALYWYRQSLGQGLEFLIYFQGNSAPDKSGLPSDRFSAERTGGSVSTLTIQRTQQEDSAVYLCASSPRGTGKNQPQHFGDGTRLSIL.

The chain carries TRBV24-1 and TRBJ2-1; 8 bases line up with TRBD1. The V gene end was trimmed by 6 bases and the J gene end by 5 bases; junction bases not matched to a gene: 2. Germline CDR1 reads KGHDR; CDR2 reads SFDVKD. CDR3 length: 13 residues. The CDR3 sequence is CATSPGQDNEQFF. The CDR3 coding sequence is TGTGCCACCAGTCCGGGACAGGACAATGAGCAGTTCTTC.

The chain couples TRBV5-1 to TRBJ2-1; tentative D call: TRBD2 (7 bases). This CDR3 has 14 residues. Trimming stripped 5 bases from V and 2 bases from J, with 11 bases between. Germline V gene data show CDR1 as SGHRS and CDR2 as YFSETQ. The CDR3 spells CASSAGDTYNEQFF. The CDR3 DNA follows: TGCGCCAGCAGTGCGGGGGACACCTACAATGAGCAGTTCTTC. Variable domain in full (rest from reference TRBV5-1 and TRBJ2-1): KAGVTQTPRYLIKTRGQQVTLSCSPISGHRSVSWYQQTPGQGLQFLFEYFSETQRNKGNFPGRFSGRQFSNSRSEMNVSTLELGDSALYLCASSAGDTYNEQFFGPGTRLTVL.

In its sample, this clone was seen a few times. This chain connects TRBV6-2 or TRBV6-3 to TRBJ1-2; no firm D call. This CDR3 is built from 13 residues. V was cut by 6 bases and J by 2 bases, with 10 bases left in between. The germline CDR1 and CDR2 sequences are MNHEY and SVGEGT. CDR3 sequence reads: CASSLKENYGYTF. The CDR3 nucleotides are TGTGCCAGCAGCCTCAAAGAGAACTATGGCTACACCTTC.

This clone was counted between two and nine times. The chain has TRBV7-9 and TRBJ1-5; D possibly corresponds to TRBD1 (6 bases). The V end was cut by 5 bases, the J end by 5 bases, with 10 bases between. The germline CDR1 and CDR2 sequences are SEHNR and FQNEAQ (reference sequence). This CDR3 region has 13 residues. The CDR3 DNA sequence: TGTGCCAGCAGCCTACAGGGACATCAGCCCCAGCATTTT. As protein: CASSLQGHQPQHF.

V and J are TRBV21-1 and TRBJ2-5; no DNA check was done on the table's D call, TRBD2. TRBV21-1 is a pseudogene locus. CDR3 length: 15 residues. DNA for the CDR3: TGTGCCAGCAGCAAATACGGGGGGGCACAAGAGACCCAGTACTTC. It is translated as CASSKYGGAQETQYF.

The chain links TRBV5-4 to TRBJ2-1; 12 nucleotides line up with TRBD2. This CDR3 contains 16 residues. Per the germline V gene, CDR1 is SGHNT and CDR2 is YYREEE (reference sequence). The J segment lost 9 bases and the V segment lost 4 bases, leaving 11 bases of the junction unmatched. The chain's CDR3 is CASSPALAGGGSEQFF. The CDR3 region has the DNA TGTGCCAGCAGCCCCGCACTAGCGGGGGGTGGTAGTGAGCAGTTCTTC.

The chain carries TRBV25-1 and TRBJ2-7; no clear D. This CDR3 is built from 15 residues. V was trimmed by 3 bases and J by 0 bases, leaving 12 bases between them. Germline V CDR1 and CDR2: MGHDK, SYGVNS. CDR3 coding DNA: TGTGCCAGCAGTGACCCGACACTGAGCTCCTACGAGCAGTACTTC. As protein: CASSDPTLSSYEQYF.

This clone was seen once. The V call is TRBV5-1, the J call TRBJ2-3, with a possible D match to TRBD1 (6 bases). Trimming took 0 bases from V and 0 from J, leaving 8 bases between them. The CDR3 extends over 15 amino acids. CDR1 is SGHRS and CDR2 is YFSETQ in the germline V gene. In DNA form, the CDR3 reads TGCGCCAGCAGCTTGGGGGGGCGAAGCACAGATACGCAGTATTTT. Its translation is CASSLGGRSTDTQYF.

This clone was observed a handful of times. This CDR3 is also generated by other DNA sequences in the sample. The chain couples TRBV18 to TRBJ1-1; 9 bases map to TRBD1. V shed 5 bases, J shed 2 bases, and the junction held 3 bases outside the gene matches. The CDR3 has 14 amino acids. In germline, CDR1 is KGHSH, CDR2 LQKENI. The chain's CDR3 is CASSSGQGNTEAFF. DNA of the CDR3: TGTGCCAGCTCATCGGGACAGGGTAACACTGAAGCTTTCTTT. The complete variable domain, with remaining parts taken from reference TRBV18 and TRBJ1-1, reads NAGVMQNPRHLVRRRGQEARLRCSPMKGHSHVYWYRQLPEEGLKFMVYLQKENIIDESGMPKERFSAEFPKEGPSILRIQQVVRGDSAAYFCASSSGQGNTEAFFGQGTRLTVV.

This clone came up a few times. The chain is built from TRBV4-2 and TRBJ2-1; D unresolved. CDR1 LGHNA and CDR2 YNFKEQ come from the germline V gene. V lost 1 base and J 5 bases, leaving 3 bases between the germline ends. This CDR3 comprises 12 residues. As DNA, the CDR3 is TGTGCCAGCAGCCAAGTCAACAATGAGCAGTTCTTC. This gives the protein CASSQVNNEQFF.

As regards this clone: The same CDR3 is also encoded by other DNA sequences in this sample. The gene calls are TRBV6-2 or TRBV6-3 and TRBJ1-1; tentative D call: TRBD1 (6 bases). The V end lost 2 bases, the J end lost 1 base, and 11 bases lay between the germline ends. The CDR3 runs to 15 residues. From germline, CDR1 is MNHEY and CDR2 SVGEGT. The CDR3 DNA reads TGTGCCAGCAGTTACCGGGGGGCGAGGAACACTGAAGCTTTCTTT. This encodes CASSYRGARNTEAFF.

V and J are TRBV7-3 and TRBJ1-1; 8 nucleotides align to TRBD1. The CDR3 is 15 amino acids. The germline V gene has CDR1 SGHTA and CDR2 FQGTGA. Losses at the gene ends were 3 bases for V and 3 bases for J; bases not matched to a gene: 6. The CDR3 DNA reads TGTGCCAGCAGCTTCTCAGGGGGCCCGGACACTGAAGCTTTCTTT. Translating gives CASSFSGGPDTEAFF.

This chain joins TRBV6-2 or TRBV6-3 and TRBJ2-5; 7 positions match TRBD2. J lost 5 bases, V lost 1 base, and 1 base had no gene match. CDR3 length equals 13 residues. The V gene's germline CDR1 is MNHEY and CDR2 SVGEGT. The CDR3 region has the DNA TGTGCCAGCAGTTACTTCGGGAGGGAGACCCAGTACTTC. Residues: CASSYFGRETQYF.

In nucleotides, the CDR3 is TGTGCCAGCAAAACGCAGGGGGCAATGACTGAAGCTTTCTTT. It codes for CASKTQGAMTEAFF. The chain uses TRBV6-1 and TRBJ1-1, with 8 bases lining up with TRBD1. Per germline, CDR1 MNHNS and CDR2 SASEGT. CDR3 length equals 14 residues. The junction had 9 bases not matched to a gene; V was cut back by 7 bases and J by 5 bases.

This chain links TRBV5-1 with TRBJ1-1; the match to TRBD1 covers 8 bases. CDR1 and CDR2 (germline): SGHRS, YFSETQ. V shed 5 bases, J shed 0 bases, and the junction held 6 bases outside the gene matches. The CDR3 consists of 15 residues. The CDR3 sequence: CASRLGTGMNTEAFF. The CDR3, as DNA: TGCGCCAGCAGGCTCGGGACAGGTATGAACACTGAAGCTTTCTTT.

The chain uses TRBV7-2 and TRBJ1-1; a possible D gene is TRBD1 (6 bases). CDR1 SGHTA and CDR2 FQGNSA come from the germline V gene. The length of the CDR3 is 15 residues. Trimming pared 1 base from V and 1 base from J, leaving 10 bases between. As DNA, the CDR3 is TGTGCCAGCAGCTTAGATGCGGGGGCGAACACTGAAGCTTTCTTT. Translation gives CASSLDAGANTEAFF.

This chain links TRBV11-3 with TRBJ2-7, with a weak D call TRBD1 (5 bases). CDR3 length: 12 amino acids. Trimming pared 4 bases from V and 6 bases from J, leaving 10 bases between. The germline gives CDR1 SGHNT, CDR2 YENEEA. CDR3 in amino acids: CASSSDSAEQYF. The CDR3 nucleotides are TGTGCCAGCAGCTCCGACAGCGCCGAGCAGTACTTC. Full variable domain (remainder filled in from reference TRBV11-3 and TRBJ2-7): EAGVVQSPRYKIIEKKQPVAFWCNPISGHNTLYWYLQNLGQGPELLIRYENEEAVDDSQLPKDRFSAERLKGVDSTLKIQPAELGDSAVYLCASSSDSAEQYFGPGTRLTVT.

The V and J genes are TRBV7-8 and TRBJ1-1; possibly TRBD1 for D (5 bases). Trimming removed 1 base at V and 2 bases at J, with 11 bases between. There are 15 residues in the CDR3. Germline CDR1 reads SGHVS; CDR2 reads FQNEAQ. The CDR3 here is CASSLGRDFNTEAFF. The DNA for the CDR3 is TGTGCCAGCAGCTTAGGGCGGGACTTCAACACTGAAGCTTTCTTT. Full variable domain (outside the CDR3, taken from reference TRBV7-8 and TRBJ1-1): GAGVSQSPRYKVAKRGQDVALRCDPISGHVSLFWYQQALGQGPEFLTYFQNEAQLDKSGLPSDRFFAERPEGSVSTLKIQRTQQEDSAVYLCASSLGRDFNTEAFFGQGTRLTVV.

The chain has TRBV11-2 and TRBJ1-2, with TRBD1 matching over 8 bases. V shed 5 bases, J shed 8 bases, and the junction held 16 bases outside the gene matches. This CDR3 spans 16 amino acids. The germline CDR1 and CDR2 sequences are SGHAT and FQNNGV. The CDR3 loop is CASSGTPGQAGLGYTF. CDR3 nucleotides: TGTGCCAGCAGCGGTACCCCGGGACAGGCTGGTCTAGGCTACACCTTC.

This clone was recorded a few times. The DNA of the CDR3 is TGCGCCAGCAGCTTGGGAACAGGGGTGGCTTTCTTT. This gives the protein CASSLGTGVAFF. V is TRBV5-1 and J is TRBJ1-1; 7 nucleotides match TRBD1. Trimming cost V 0 bases and J 11 bases; bases outside gene matches: 4. Germline V CDR1 and CDR2: SGHRS, YFSETQ. The CDR3 is 12 residues long.

V and J are TRBV12-3 or TRBV12-4 and TRBJ1-2, with D possibly matching TRBD1 (5 bases). CDR3 size: 12 residues. V lost 2 bases and J lost 8, with 9 bases in between. The CDR3 protein is CASSLSTGGYTF. In nucleotides, the CDR3 is TGTGCCAGCAGTTTAAGCACAGGCGGCTACACCTTC.

In this sample, this clone turned up a few times. V gene TRBV10-1 combines with J gene TRBJ2-7; 9 positions match TRBD1. V shed 2 bases and J 2 bases; nucleotides not matched to a gene: 1. Per the germline V gene, CDR1 is WNHNN and CDR2 is SYGVQD (reference sequence). This CDR3 region has 14 residues. The CDR3 nucleotides read TGCGCCAGCAGTGAGGGGACAGGGCCCTACGAGCAGTACTTC. This sequence encodes CASSEGTGPYEQYF.

Only a few counts were recorded for this clone. The chain carries TRBV27 and TRBJ1-2, with 10 positions matching TRBD1. CDR1 is MNHEY, CDR2 SMNVEV, per germline (reference sequence). The CDR3 consists of 14 residues. Unmatched junction bases numbered 7, after V lost 10 bases and J lost 2 bases. CDR3 region: CATWDRGRNYGYTF. DNA for the CDR3: TGTGCCACCTGGGACAGGGGACGCAACTATGGCTACACCTTC.

Here the CDR3 DNA reads TGTGCCAGCAGCGAACAGGTCAGCACAGATACGCAGTATTTT. Protein: CASSEQVSTDTQYF. J is TRBJ2-3 and V is TRBV5-4; D is possibly TRBD1 (5 bases). CDR1 and CDR2 (germline): SGHNT, YYREEE (reference sequence). Trimming left V 4 bases short and J 0 bases short, with 9 bases between. The CDR3 is made up of 14 amino acids.

The CDR3 DNA sequence: TGCGCCAGCAGCCCACCCCCTGCGGGCGGCACCTACGAGCAGTACTTC. Translation gives CASSPPPAGGTYEQYF. The rearrangement links TRBV5-1 to TRBJ2-7; D is possibly TRBD2 (5 bases). Deletions cut 4 bases from V and 2 bases from J, with 19 bases between. Germline V gene sequence: CDR1 SGHRS, CDR2 YFSETQ. CDR3 length equals 16 residues.

The rearrangement links TRBV2 to TRBJ1-2; the D gene is possibly TRBD1 (5 bases). V lost 7 bases and J lost 3, with 9 bases in between. This CDR3 comprises 12 residues. In germline, CDR1 is SNHLY, CDR2 FYNNEI. The CDR3 nucleotides read TGTGCCAGCACAGGGCAGTACTATGGCTACACCTTC. Translation gives CASTGQYYGYTF.